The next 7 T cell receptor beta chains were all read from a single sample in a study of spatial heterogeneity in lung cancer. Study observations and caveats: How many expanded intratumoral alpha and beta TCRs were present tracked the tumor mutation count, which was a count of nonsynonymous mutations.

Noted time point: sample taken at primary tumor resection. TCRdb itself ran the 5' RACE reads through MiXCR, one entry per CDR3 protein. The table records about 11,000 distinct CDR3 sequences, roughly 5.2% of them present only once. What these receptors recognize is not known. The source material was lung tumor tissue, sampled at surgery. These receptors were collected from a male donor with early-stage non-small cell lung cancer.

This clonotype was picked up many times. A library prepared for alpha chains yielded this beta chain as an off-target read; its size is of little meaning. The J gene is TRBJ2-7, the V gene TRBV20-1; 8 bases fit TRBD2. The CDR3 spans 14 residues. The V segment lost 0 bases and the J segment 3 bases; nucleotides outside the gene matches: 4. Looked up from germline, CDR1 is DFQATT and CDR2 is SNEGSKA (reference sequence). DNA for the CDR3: TGCAGTGCTAGAGATCAGGGACTAGGCTACGAGCAGTACTTC. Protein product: CSARDQGLGYEQYF.

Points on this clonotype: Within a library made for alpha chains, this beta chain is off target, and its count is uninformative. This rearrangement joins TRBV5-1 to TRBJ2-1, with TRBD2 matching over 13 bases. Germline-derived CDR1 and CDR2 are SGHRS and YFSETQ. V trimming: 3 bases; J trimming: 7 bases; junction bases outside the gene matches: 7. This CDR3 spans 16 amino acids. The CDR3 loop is CASSSGLAGVGNEQFF. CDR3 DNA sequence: TGCGCCAGCAGCTCCGGACTAGCGGGAGTGGGGAATGAGCAGTTCTTC. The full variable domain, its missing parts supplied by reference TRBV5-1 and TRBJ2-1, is KAGVTQTPRYLIKTRGQQVTLSCSPISGHRSVSWYQQTPGQGLQFLFEYFSETQRNKGNFPGRFSGRQFSNSRSEMNVSTLELGDSALYLCASSSGLAGVGNEQFFGPGTRLTVL.

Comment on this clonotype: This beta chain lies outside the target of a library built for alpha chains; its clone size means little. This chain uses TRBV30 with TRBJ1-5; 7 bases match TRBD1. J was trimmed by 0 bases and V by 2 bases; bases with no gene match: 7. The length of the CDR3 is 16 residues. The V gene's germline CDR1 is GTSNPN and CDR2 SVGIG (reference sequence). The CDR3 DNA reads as TGTGCCTGGAGTCCCCCAGGGGGACATAGCAATCAGCCCCAGCATTTT. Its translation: CAWSPPGGHSNQPQHF.

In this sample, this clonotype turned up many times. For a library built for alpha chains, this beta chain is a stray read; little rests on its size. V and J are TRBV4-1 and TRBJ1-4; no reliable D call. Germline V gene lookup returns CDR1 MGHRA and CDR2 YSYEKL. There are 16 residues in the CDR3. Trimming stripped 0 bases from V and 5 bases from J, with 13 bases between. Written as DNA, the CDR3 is TGCGCCAGCAGCCAAGATCCTAACAGCTTAAATGAAAAACTGTTTTTT. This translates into CASSQDPNSLNEKLFF.

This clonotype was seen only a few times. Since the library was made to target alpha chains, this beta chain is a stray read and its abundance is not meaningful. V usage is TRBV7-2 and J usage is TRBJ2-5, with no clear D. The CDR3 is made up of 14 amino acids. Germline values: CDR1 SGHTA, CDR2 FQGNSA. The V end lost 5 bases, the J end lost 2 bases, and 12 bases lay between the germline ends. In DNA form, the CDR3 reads TGTGCCAGCAGCAACTCTTACCTTCAAGAGACCCAGTACTTC. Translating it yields CASSNSYLQETQYF.

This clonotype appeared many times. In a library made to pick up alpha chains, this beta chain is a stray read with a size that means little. The CDR3 reads CSARDPLGQDNQPQHF. The CDR3 DNA sequence: TGCAGTGCTAGAGATCCCCTCGGACAGGACAATCAGCCCCAGCATTTT. The V and J genes are TRBV20-1 and TRBJ1-5, with 7 bases identical to TRBD1. The CDR3 is 16 amino acids. The germline V gene has CDR1 DFQATT and CDR2 SNEGSKA (reference sequence). Losses at the gene ends were 0 bases for V and 3 bases for J; bases not matched to a gene: 8.

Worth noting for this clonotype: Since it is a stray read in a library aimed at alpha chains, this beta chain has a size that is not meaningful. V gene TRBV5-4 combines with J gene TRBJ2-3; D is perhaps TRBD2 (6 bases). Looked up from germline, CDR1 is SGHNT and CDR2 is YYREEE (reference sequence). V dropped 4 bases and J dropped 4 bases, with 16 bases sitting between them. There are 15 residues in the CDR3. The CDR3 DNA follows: TGTGCCAGCAGCCCTATGACTAGGAGGGCAGATACGCAGTATTTT. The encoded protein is CASSPMTRRADTQYF.